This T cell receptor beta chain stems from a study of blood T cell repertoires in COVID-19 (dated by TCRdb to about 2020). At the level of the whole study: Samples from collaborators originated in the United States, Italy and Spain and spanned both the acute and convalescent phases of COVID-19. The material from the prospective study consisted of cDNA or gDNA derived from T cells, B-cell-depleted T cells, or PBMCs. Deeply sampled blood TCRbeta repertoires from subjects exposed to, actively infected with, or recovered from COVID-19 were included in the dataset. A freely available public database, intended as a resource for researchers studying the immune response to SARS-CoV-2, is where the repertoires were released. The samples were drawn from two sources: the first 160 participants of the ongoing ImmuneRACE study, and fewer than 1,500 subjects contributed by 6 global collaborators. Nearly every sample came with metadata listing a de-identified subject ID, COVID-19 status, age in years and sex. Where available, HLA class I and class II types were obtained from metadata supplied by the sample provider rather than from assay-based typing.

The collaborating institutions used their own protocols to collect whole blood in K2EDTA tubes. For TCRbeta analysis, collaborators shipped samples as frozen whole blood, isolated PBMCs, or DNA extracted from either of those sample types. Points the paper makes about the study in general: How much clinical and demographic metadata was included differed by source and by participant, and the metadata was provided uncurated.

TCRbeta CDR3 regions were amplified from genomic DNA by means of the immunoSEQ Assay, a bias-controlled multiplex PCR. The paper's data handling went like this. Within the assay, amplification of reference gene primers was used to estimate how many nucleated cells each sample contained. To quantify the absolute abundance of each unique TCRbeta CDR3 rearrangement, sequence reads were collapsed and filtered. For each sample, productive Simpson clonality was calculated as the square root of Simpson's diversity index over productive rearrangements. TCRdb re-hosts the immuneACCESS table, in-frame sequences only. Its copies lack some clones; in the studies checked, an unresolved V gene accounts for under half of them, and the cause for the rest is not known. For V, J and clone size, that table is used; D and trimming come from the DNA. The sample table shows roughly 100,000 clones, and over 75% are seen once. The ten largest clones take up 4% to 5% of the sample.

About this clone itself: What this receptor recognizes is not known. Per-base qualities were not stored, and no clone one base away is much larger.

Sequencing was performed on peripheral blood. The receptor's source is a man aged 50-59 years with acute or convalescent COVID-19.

The CDR3 region has the sequence CASSGGTAQETQYF. The nucleotides are TGTGCCAGCAGCGGGGGGACGGCGCAAGAGACCCAGTACTTC. The rearrangement combines TRBV11-2 with TRBJ2-5; a tentative D match to TRBD2 spans 6 bases. A distance of 12 bases separates the germline ends of V and J, which lose 5 bases and 2 bases respectively. Including cysteine and phenylalanine, the CDR3 has 14 amino acids. Only the CDR3 region is kept as DNA, spanning 42 bases read in frame from base 1. CDR1 and CDR2 are drawn from the germline V gene: SGHAT, FQNNGV.